Listed here is a single T cell receptor beta chain. Its antigen is not identified. This entry comes from a study of response to subunit inactivated influenza vaccine. Points from the study as a whole: Authors suggested that a seasonal influenza vaccination recruits few new T cells each time.

The trim removed 4 bases at V and 5 bases at J, leaving 14 bases unmatched. From germline, CDR1 is SGHTS and CDR2 YDEGEE. CDR3 length: 16 residues. TCRdb re-derived calls from the RT-PCR reads in MiXCR, one entry per CDR3 protein. The sample records about 780,000 distinct CDR3 sequences, less than 20% being singletons. This sample comprised PBMCs from blood, obtained 5 to 6 days after vaccination. The chain carries TRBV5-8 and TRBJ2-5, with 7 bases that match TRBD1. This TCR was sampled from a man aged 45 to 65 who received an inactivated influenza vaccine. CDR3 region: CASSRGGRVTSETQYF. The DNA for the CDR3 is TGTGCCAGCAGCCGAGGGGGCAGGGTTACCTCGGAGACCCAGTACTTC.